This T cell receptor beta chain is from a study of tissue T cells after allogeneic stem cell transplantation (dated by TCRdb to about 2022). In the study overall: The study profiled TCR beta repertoires across many tissues from research autopsies of patients with and without GVHD, plus mouse models of GVHD. The human arm was conducted as a prospective observational study, and neither blinding nor randomization was performed. Study-wide conclusions, independent of this receptor: Within patients, how anatomically similar tissues were was a major factor shaping TCR repertoire composition, regardless of disease or transplant status. Sampling depth was acknowledged as a limitation, and the patient cohort was both small and clinically heterogeneous. Only a few T cell clones appeared in more than one patient, yet motif-based clustering showed tissue-specific repertoire signatures that were shared between patients. Which tissue TCRs were alloreactive or antigen-specific was not determined in the study, and some of the clones might have been host cells that persisted. Blood and spleen T cells captured only a limited portion of the TCR repertoire detected in tissues, in both patients and mice.

Libraries were built with the immunoSEQ multiplex PCR assay. TCRbeta CDR3 sequencing was done by Adaptive Biotechnologies at survey depth, reporting CDR3 sequences, V/J genes, productive frequency and template counts. TCR beta CDR3 regions were amplified from genomic DNA rather than RNA. The study's processing was this. Jensen-Shannon divergence was used to quantify pairwise repertoire overlap between tissues, with a value of 1 meaning complete divergence and a value of 0 meaning identical repertoires. Based on pairwise JSD values, tissues were grouped by single-linkage agglomerative hierarchical clustering, and the results were shown as dendrograms. GLIPH2 was run on all patient samples with simulation_depth 1000, kmer_min_depth 3, cdr3_length_cutoff 8, keeping groups with more than two unique CDR3s. A standardized tissue-overlap score extrapolated Jaccard GLIPH-group overlap across patients to a standard repertoire size of 1000 clones. Linear mixed-effect models, with tissue as a fixed effect and individual as a random effect, were used to test how diversity related to clinical or experimental variables. TCRdb retrieved this table from immuneACCESS and kept in-frame rearrangements only. Not all clones are present; in checked studies, unresolved V genes account for under half, and no reason is known for the remainder. V and J calls and clone size are as listed in that table; D and trimming were resolved from the DNA. Across this sample there are more than 4,000 clones, with less than 65% seen only once. Jointly, the top ten make up about 6.5% of the sample.

This clone was found a few times. It has no known antigen specificity. Since the receptor is from a mouse, mouse gene names and germline sequences apply. Read coverage stops 1 residue before the CDR3 terminus; the germline J gene supplies the remainder. Trimming costs V 3 bases and J 1 base, and their ends lie 9 bases apart. Reading from cysteine to phenylalanine, the CDR3 counts 14 amino acids. Sequencing covers 39 bases of the CDR3, shown here with the frame starting at base 1. CDR1 MSHET and CDR2 SYDVDS are derived from the germline V gene. The sample's time point label, in plain terms: mouse harvest day 7 after allogeneic transplant. Each mouse graft, delivered by tail vein injection, combined 10^6 splenic CD5+ T cells with 10^7 T-cell-depleted bone marrow cells. A major MHC-mismatch B6 (H2b) into BALB/c (H2d) model was used to model mouse GVHD, and tissues were profiled at day 7 or 14. On day 7 or 14 post-transplant, mouse tissues and retro-orbital blood were harvested with separate sterile tools for each animal, and livers were flushed beforehand. Before genomic DNA was isolated with the DNeasy Blood & Tissue Kit, mouse tissues were minced with razor blades in buffered saline.

What was sequenced was gut tissue. The sequence links TRBV29 to TRBJ1-1; no D gene call is confident. The TCR originated in a female BALB/c mouse given C57BL/6 T cells with graft-versus-host disease after an allogeneic hematopoietic cell transplant. The CDR3 has the sequence CASSFGQKNTEVFF. The sequenced CDR3 bases are TGTGCTAGCAGTTTTGGGCAGAAAAACACAGAAGTCTTC.